Listed below are T cell receptor beta chains from one sample, sequenced in a study of blood T cells in healthy people across ages. TCRdb passed the 5' RACE reads through MiXCR, listing each CDR3 protein once. Among about 1.4 million distinct CDR3 sequences, roughly 64% were seen once, and the ten largest hold 6.5% to 8.5%. The sample consisted of blood. All receptors come from a man between 18 and 29 years old in good health. Each CDR3 is given with its conserved first and last residue. Fields, in order: clone size, D gene, J gene, V gene, CDR3 protein, CDR3 DNA. D genes are given only for firm matches. For some rows the clone size is stated as once, few or many, or as a class when expanded; others skip it.

size: NA; D: NA; J: TRBJ2-7; V: TRBV29-1; CDR3: CSVSRGGIGSYEQYF; DNA: TGCAGCGTCTCCAGGGGAGGGATAGGGTCCTACGAGCAGTACTTC
size: few; D: NA; J: TRBJ2-1; V: TRBV4-3; CDR3: CASSREASWIDEQFF; DNA: TGCGCCAGCAGCCGTGAAGCATCCTGGATCGATGAGCAGTTCTTC
size: NA; D: NA; J: TRBJ2-7; V: TRBV20-1; CDR3: CSARDGANYEQYF; DNA: TGCAGTGCTAGAGACGGGGCCAACTACGAGCAGTACTTC
size: NA; D: NA; J: TRBJ2-3; V: TRBV7-2; CDR3: CASSPQHGPTTDTQYF; DNA: TGTGCCAGCAGCCCCCAGCACGGACCTACCACAGATACGCAGTATTTT
size: NA; D: TRBD2; J: TRBJ2-7; V: TRBV29-1; CDR3: CSVEVHPGTSGDEQYF; DNA: TGCAGCGTTGAAGTTCATCCCGGGACTAGCGGGGACGAGCAGTACTTC
size: NA; D: NA; J: TRBJ1-5; V: TRBV6-5; CDR3: CASSSQYSNQPQHF; DNA: TGTGCCAGCAGTTCGCAATATAGCAATCAGCCCCAGCATTTT
size: NA; D: NA; J: TRBJ1-2; V: TRBV29-1; CDR3: CSVDMGGYTF; DNA: TGCAGCGTAGACATGGGGGGCTACACCTTC
size: NA; D: TRBD1; J: TRBJ2-3; V: TRBV2; CDR3: CASSRTGIRTDTQYF; DNA: TGTGCCAGCAGCCGGACAGGAATCCGCACAGATACGCAGTATTTT
size: few; D: NA; J: TRBJ2-6; V: TRBV29-1; CDR3: CSVEQPEPGANVLTF; DNA: TGCAGCGTTGAACAGCCCGAACCTGGGGCCAACGTCCTGACTTTC
size: NA; D: NA; J: TRBJ2-7; V: TRBV10-3; CDR3: CAISGRPFVGTEQYF; DNA: TGTGCCATCAGTGGGCGTCCGTTCGTTGGCACCGAGCAGTACTTC
size: few; D: TRBD2; J: TRBJ2-3; V: TRBV25-1; CDR3: CASSATGTNTDTQYF; DNA: TGTGCCAGCAGTGCAACCGGGACTAACACAGATACGCAGTATTTT
size: few; D: NA; J: TRBJ2-3; V: TRBV7-9; CDR3: CASSSPDADTQYF; DNA: TGTGCCAGCAGCTCCCCCGATGCAGATACGCAGTATTTT
size: NA; D: TRBD2; J: TRBJ2-3; V: TRBV7-2; CDR3: CASSQTSRWADTQYF; DNA: TGTGCCAGCAGCCAGACTAGCAGGTGGGCAGATACGCAGTATTTT
size: NA; D: TRBD2; J: TRBJ2-2; V: TRBV3-1; CDR3: CASSQGPPGGANTGELFF; DNA: TGTGCCAGCAGCCAGGGCCCACCGGGAGGCGCGAACACCGGGGAGCTGTTTTTT
size: NA; D: NA; J: TRBJ2-7; V: TRBV29-1; CDR3: CSVGFPRTDTYEQYF; DNA: TGCAGCGTTGGATTCCCCCGAACGGATACCTACGAGCAGTACTTC
size: NA; D: NA; J: TRBJ2-3; V: TRBV4-1; CDR3: CASSQPADTQYF; DNA: TGCGCCAGCAGCCAACCCGCAGATACGCAGTATTTT
size: once; D: NA; J: TRBJ2-3; V: TRBV12-3/TRBV12-4; CDR3: CASTPRGRVLGDTQYF; DNA: TGTGCTAGCACCCCCAGGGGACGGGTCCTCGGAGATACGCAGTATTTT